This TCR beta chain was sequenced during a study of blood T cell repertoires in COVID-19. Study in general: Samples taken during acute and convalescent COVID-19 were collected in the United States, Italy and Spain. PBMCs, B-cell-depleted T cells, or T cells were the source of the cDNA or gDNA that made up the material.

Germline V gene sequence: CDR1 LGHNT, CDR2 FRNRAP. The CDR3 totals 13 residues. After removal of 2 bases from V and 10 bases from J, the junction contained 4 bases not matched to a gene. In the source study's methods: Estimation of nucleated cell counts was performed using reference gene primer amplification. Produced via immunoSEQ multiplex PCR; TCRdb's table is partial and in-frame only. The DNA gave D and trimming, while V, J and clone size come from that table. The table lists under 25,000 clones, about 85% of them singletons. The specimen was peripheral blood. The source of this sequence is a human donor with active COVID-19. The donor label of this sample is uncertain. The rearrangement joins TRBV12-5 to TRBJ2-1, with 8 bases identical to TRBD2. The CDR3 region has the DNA TGTGCTAGTGGTTTGTCCAGCGGGAGCGAGCAGTTCTTC. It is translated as CASGLSSGSEQFF.